This is a list of T cell receptor beta chains from one sample in a study of radiotherapy plus CTLA-4 blockade in lung cancer. Only in-frame clones appear in the TCRdb table, and some are missing; sequencing was by immunoSEQ multiplex PCR. This table has 45,000 to 60,000 clones, 80% to 85% appearing once. The input for sequencing was peripheral blood, taken from a patient treated with radiotherapy plus ipilimumab. The receptors were gathered from a human donor with non-small cell lung cancer who had stable disease on radiotherapy plus ipilimumab. Both conserved end residues are part of each CDR3. The order of the fields is CDR3 DNA, CDR3 protein, V gene, D gene, clone size, J gene. D genes are given only for firm matches. Clone size is shown for a subset of rows, as once, few, many or a class of expanded clone.

CDR3nt: TGTGCCAGCAGGCCTGGGTATTGGCTCGGACAGGGCTATGGCTACACCTTC; CDR3aa: CASRPGYWLGQGYGYTF; v_gene: TRBV27; d_gene: TRBD1; abundance: NA; j_gene: TRBJ1-2
CDR3nt: TGTGCCAGCAGTTTATATCGTGTCGACTATGGCTACACCTTC; CDR3aa: CASSLYRVDYGYTF; v_gene: TRBV28; d_gene: NA; abundance: NA; j_gene: TRBJ1-2
CDR3nt: TGTGCCACCCACGGTACGGAGTCCTACGAGCAGTACTTC; CDR3aa: CATHGTESYEQYF; v_gene: TRBV28; d_gene: NA; abundance: NA; j_gene: TRBJ2-7
CDR3nt: TGTGCCAGCAGCGTAGATCCCCAATCCGGGAGTGAGCAGTTCTTC; CDR3aa: CASSVDPQSGSEQFF; v_gene: TRBV9; d_gene: NA; abundance: NA; j_gene: TRBJ2-1
CDR3nt: TGCGCCAGCAGCTTGGATGGCGGAGCCTATGGCTACACCTTC; CDR3aa: CASSLDGGAYGYTF; v_gene: TRBV5-1; d_gene: NA; abundance: NA; j_gene: TRBJ1-2
CDR3nt: TGTGCCAGCAGTTTTAGACCCCGGCGGGTGAACACTGAAGCTTTCTTT; CDR3aa: CASSFRPRRVNTEAFF; v_gene: TRBV5-4; d_gene: NA; abundance: once; j_gene: TRBJ1-1
CDR3nt: TGTGCCAGCAGTTTGGGCGGAGGGGGCGACGGCTATGGCTACACCTTC; CDR3aa: CASSLGGGGDGYGYTF; v_gene: TRBV28; d_gene: TRBD1; abundance: NA; j_gene: TRBJ1-2
CDR3nt: TGCGCCAGCAGCCAGGACTTACGGACAGGATCCCTCTACGAGCAGTACTTC; CDR3aa: CASSQDLRTGSLYEQYF; v_gene: TRBV4-1; d_gene: TRBD1; abundance: once; j_gene: TRBJ2-7
CDR3nt: TGTGCCAGCAGTGTTCGCGGGCAGTCGGTCTCCGAGCAGTACTTC; CDR3aa: CASSVRGQSVSEQYF; v_gene: TRBV2; d_gene: NA; abundance: NA; j_gene: TRBJ2-7
CDR3nt: TGTGCCAGCAGCAGGGACTTAACCTACGAGCAGTACTTC; CDR3aa: CASSRDLTYEQYF; v_gene: TRBV7-2; d_gene: NA; abundance: NA; j_gene: TRBJ2-7
CDR3nt: TGTGCCAGCAGCCAAGATCGGGACAGGGGAGGTGAAAAACTGTTTTTT; CDR3aa: CASSQDRDRGGEKLFF; v_gene: TRBV14; d_gene: TRBD1; abundance: NA; j_gene: TRBJ1-4
CDR3nt: TGTGCCAGCAAGAGGGGGAAAAACATTCAGTACTTC; CDR3aa: CASKRGKNIQYF; v_gene: TRBV13; d_gene: NA; abundance: NA; j_gene: TRBJ2-4
CDR3nt: TGTGCCAGCAGTTCAGGAGGCCAAGAGACCCAGTACTTC; CDR3aa: CASSSGGQETQYF; v_gene: TRBV28; d_gene: NA; abundance: NA; j_gene: TRBJ2-5
CDR3nt: TGTGCCACCAGCCCGAGGACAGGGGGCTCCCCCTACGAGCAGTACTTC; CDR3aa: CATSPRTGGSPYEQYF; v_gene: TRBV15; d_gene: TRBD1; abundance: NA; j_gene: TRBJ2-7
CDR3nt: TGTGCCAGCACCCCCCAGACTGAAGCTTTCTTT; CDR3aa: CASTPQTEAFF; v_gene: TRBV7-2; d_gene: NA; abundance: NA; j_gene: TRBJ1-1
CDR3nt: TGCGCCAGCAGCTTGGAGGGAGTGGGGAATGAAAAACTGTTTTTT; CDR3aa: CASSLEGVGNEKLFF; v_gene: TRBV5-1; d_gene: NA; abundance: NA; j_gene: TRBJ1-4
CDR3nt: TGTGCCAGCAGTGAGGGACTAGCGGGAGTATATGATACGCAGTATTTT; CDR3aa: CASSEGLAGVYDTQYF; v_gene: TRBV2; d_gene: TRBD2; abundance: few; j_gene: TRBJ2-3
CDR3nt: TGTGCCAGCAGCGAGGGACTAGTCGACAACAATGAGCAGTTCTTC; CDR3aa: CASSEGLVDNNEQFF; v_gene: TRBV9; d_gene: TRBD2; abundance: NA; j_gene: TRBJ2-1
CDR3nt: TGTGCCAGAGCAGACACGGGGGAGCTGTTTTTT; CDR3aa: CARADTGELFF; v_gene: TRBV5-3; d_gene: NA; abundance: once; j_gene: TRBJ2-2
CDR3nt: TGCGCCAGCAGCTTGGGGGCAGGGGGAAACACCATATATTTT; CDR3aa: CASSLGAGGNTIYF; v_gene: TRBV5-1; d_gene: NA; abundance: NA; j_gene: TRBJ1-3
CDR3nt: TGTGCCAGCAGGGGCGGACAGCCTGCTCTCGAGCAGTACTTC; CDR3aa: CASRGGQPALEQYF; v_gene: TRBV28; d_gene: NA; abundance: NA; j_gene: TRBJ2-7
CDR3nt: TGCGCCAGCAGCCCGGAGGCTAGCACAGATACGCAGTATTTT; CDR3aa: CASSPEASTDTQYF; v_gene: TRBV5-1; d_gene: NA; abundance: NA; j_gene: TRBJ2-3
CDR3nt: TGTGCCAGCAGCGGAGAGACTTGGGGAGGCGAGCAGTACTTC; CDR3aa: CASSGETWGGEQYF; v_gene: TRBV11-1; d_gene: NA; abundance: NA; j_gene: TRBJ2-7
CDR3nt: TGTGCCAGCAGCGTGTCGGGGAGTAGCCACAATGAGCAGTTCTTC; CDR3aa: CASSVSGSSHNEQFF; v_gene: TRBV9; d_gene: NA; abundance: NA; j_gene: TRBJ2-1
CDR3nt: TGTGCCAGCAGCCCACAGGTCTCTAACTATGGCTACACCTTC; CDR3aa: CASSPQVSNYGYTF; v_gene: TRBV7-2; d_gene: NA; abundance: NA; j_gene: TRBJ1-2
CDR3nt: TGTGCCAGTAGTACAGCGGGCCTCTATGACAATGAGCAGTTCTTC; CDR3aa: CASSTAGLYDNEQFF; v_gene: TRBV19; d_gene: NA; abundance: NA; j_gene: TRBJ2-1
CDR3nt: TGCGCCAGCAGCTTAGAGCGGGAGTTATATGAGCAGTTCTTC; CDR3aa: CASSLERELYEQFF; v_gene: TRBV5-1; d_gene: TRBD2; abundance: NA; j_gene: TRBJ2-1
CDR3nt: TGTGCCAGCAGCGCGATTTCTAGCGGGAGCTCCTACAATGAGCAGTTCTTC; CDR3aa: CASSAISSGSSYNEQFF; v_gene: TRBV9; d_gene: TRBD2; abundance: once; j_gene: TRBJ2-1
CDR3nt: TGTGCCAGCAGTATCAGCTCCTACAATGAGCAGTTCTTC; CDR3aa: CASSISSYNEQFF; v_gene: TRBV2; d_gene: NA; abundance: NA; j_gene: TRBJ2-1
CDR3nt: TGCGCCAGCAGCTTCCCGGTGACTAGCGGGAGGGCGGACACCGGGGAGCTGTTTTTT; CDR3aa: CASSFPVTSGRADTGELFF; v_gene: TRBV5-1; d_gene: TRBD2; abundance: NA; j_gene: TRBJ2-2
CDR3nt: TGTGCCAGCAGTGATGGAACAGGGCGGAACACTGAAGCTTTCTTT; CDR3aa: CASSDGTGRNTEAFF; v_gene: TRBV2; d_gene: NA; abundance: NA; j_gene: TRBJ1-1
CDR3nt: TGTGCCAGCAGCTTCGGGACAACTAACTATGGCTACACCTTC; CDR3aa: CASSFGTTNYGYTF; v_gene: TRBV7-2; d_gene: NA; abundance: once; j_gene: TRBJ1-2
CDR3nt: TGTGCCAGCAGCTCTCTAGCGGGAAACGAGCAGTACTTC; CDR3aa: CASSSLAGNEQYF; v_gene: TRBV7-3; d_gene: TRBD2; abundance: once; j_gene: TRBJ2-7
CDR3nt: TGTGCCAGCAGGCCGGGATTTGCAACTAATGAAAAACTGTTTTTT; CDR3aa: CASRPGFATNEKLFF; v_gene: TRBV27; d_gene: NA; abundance: NA; j_gene: TRBJ1-4
CDR3nt: TGTGCCTATCTCCTAGCGGGAGCTCGGACCCAGTACTTC; CDR3aa: CAYLLAGARTQYF; v_gene: TRBV30; d_gene: TRBD2; abundance: NA; j_gene: TRBJ2-5
CDR3nt: TGTGCCAGCAGCTTAGGGGCCAGCTCCTACGAGCAGTACTTC; CDR3aa: CASSLGASSYEQYF; v_gene: TRBV11-2; d_gene: NA; abundance: few; j_gene: TRBJ2-7
CDR3nt: TGTGCCATGGGGACAGGGGATAGCAATCAGCCCCAGCATTTT; CDR3aa: CAMGTGDSNQPQHF; v_gene: TRBV10-3; d_gene: TRBD1; abundance: NA; j_gene: TRBJ1-5
CDR3nt: TGTGCCAGCAGTGAGTCCCGACGCGGGACCCAGTACTTC; CDR3aa: CASSESRRGTQYF; v_gene: TRBV2; d_gene: NA; abundance: NA; j_gene: TRBJ2-5
CDR3nt: TGTGCCAGCAGCGACAGCACCTATGGCTACACCTTC; CDR3aa: CASSDSTYGYTF; v_gene: TRBV28; d_gene: NA; abundance: NA; j_gene: TRBJ1-2
CDR3nt: TGTGCCAGCAGAAGGGACAGGGAGTCCTACGAGCAGTACTTC; CDR3aa: CASRRDRESYEQYF; v_gene: TRBV7-8; d_gene: TRBD1; abundance: NA; j_gene: TRBJ2-7
CDR3nt: TGTGCCAGCAGCTCGGACAGGGGCTACGAGCAGTACTTC; CDR3aa: CASSSDRGYEQYF; v_gene: TRBV7-2; d_gene: TRBD1; abundance: NA; j_gene: TRBJ2-7
CDR3nt: TGCAGCGTCTCAGGGGAAGGGGGCCAAGAGACCCAGTACTTC; CDR3aa: CSVSGEGGQETQYF; v_gene: TRBV29-1; d_gene: NA; abundance: NA; j_gene: TRBJ2-5
CDR3nt: TGTGCCAGCAGCGTGACAGGGAACAATGAGCAGTTCTTC; CDR3aa: CASSVTGNNEQFF; v_gene: TRBV7-3; d_gene: TRBD1; abundance: NA; j_gene: TRBJ2-1
CDR3nt: TGTGCCAGCAGCTCGACAGGGGGTGGGAAGCAGTACTTC; CDR3aa: CASSSTGGGKQYF; v_gene: TRBV28; d_gene: TRBD1; abundance: NA; j_gene: TRBJ2-7
CDR3nt: TGCAGCCCCCGAGGGAGGGGAGGCGGGAGCTCCTACAATGAGCAGTTCTTC; CDR3aa: CSPRGRGGGSSYNEQFF; v_gene: TRBV29-1; d_gene: TRBD2; abundance: NA; j_gene: TRBJ2-1
CDR3nt: TGTGCCAGCAGTTCGACAGTGTTGGGCTACACCTTC; CDR3aa: CASSSTVLGYTF; v_gene: TRBV6-5; d_gene: NA; abundance: NA; j_gene: TRBJ1-2
CDR3nt: TGTGCCAGCAGCGGCCCCCAAAGCGCCTCCTACGAGCAGTACTTC; CDR3aa: CASSGPQSASYEQYF; v_gene: TRBV9; d_gene: NA; abundance: NA; j_gene: TRBJ2-7
CDR3nt: TGTGCCAGCTCACCAGGGTTCCAGACAGGGGTGAATTCACCCCTCCACTTT; CDR3aa: CASSPGFQTGVNSPLHF; v_gene: TRBV18; d_gene: TRBD1; abundance: once; j_gene: TRBJ1-6
CDR3nt: TGTGCCAGTAGGGGACAGGGAGCGGGTCAGCCCCAGCATTTT; CDR3aa: CASRGQGAGQPQHF; v_gene: TRBV19; d_gene: TRBD1; abundance: once; j_gene: TRBJ1-5
CDR3nt: TGTGCCAGTAGTTTGGGACAGCTACTTAACTATGGCTACACCTTC; CDR3aa: CASSLGQLLNYGYTF; v_gene: TRBV19; d_gene: TRBD1; abundance: NA; j_gene: TRBJ1-2
CDR3nt: TGCAGTGCTAAGGTAGCGCTTGAGCAGTTCTTC; CDR3aa: CSAKVALEQFF; v_gene: TRBV20-1; d_gene: NA; abundance: NA; j_gene: TRBJ2-1
CDR3nt: TGTGCCTGGAGTCGGGAGCCGGTAGATACGCAGTATTTT; CDR3aa: CAWSREPVDTQYF; v_gene: TRBV30; d_gene: NA; abundance: NA; j_gene: TRBJ2-3
CDR3nt: TGCGCCAGCAGCCTGGCCGGGACAGGGGTTAATTCACCCCTCCACTTT; CDR3aa: CASSLAGTGVNSPLHF; v_gene: TRBV5-1; d_gene: TRBD1; abundance: NA; j_gene: TRBJ1-6